The rows below give T cell receptor beta chains drawn from one sample of a study of T-cell memory formation after mild COVID-19. TCRdb independently ran MiXCR on the 5' RACE reads; one entry per CDR3 protein. The sample holds roughly 300,000 distinct CDR3 sequences; around 16% are singletons and the top ten take around 23%. Sequencing was carried out using PBMCs or a T cell subset sorted from them (not recorded which). Every receptor here comes from a man aged 18 to 30 who had mild COVID-19 (a few samples of this study predate the infection). Cell type and time point are not known. Each CDR3 is given with its conserved first and last residue. D genes are given only for firm matches. Only part of the rows carry a size: once, few, many, or a class if the clone is expanded.

abundance: few; v_gene: TRBV2; j_gene: TRBJ2-3; d_gene: NA; CDR3nt: TGTGCCAGCAGTGAACTACGCACAGATACGCAGTATTTT; CDR3aa: CASSELRTDTQYF
abundance: many; v_gene: TRBV12-3/TRBV12-4; j_gene: TRBJ1-1; d_gene: NA; CDR3nt: TGTGCCAGCAGTCCCGGGACATATGCTTTCTTT; CDR3aa: CASSPGTYAFF
abundance: few; v_gene: TRBV15; j_gene: TRBJ1-2; d_gene: TRBD1; CDR3nt: TGTGCCACCAGCGAATCTATACGGGGACAGGGTCCAGGAGGCTACACCTTC; CDR3aa: CATSESIRGQGPGGYTF
abundance: once; v_gene: TRBV7-9; j_gene: TRBJ2-5; d_gene: NA; CDR3nt: TGTGCCAGCAGCCCTAGGTCGTGGGGTGGCGAGACCCAGTACTTC; CDR3aa: CASSPRSWGGETQYF
abundance: NA; v_gene: TRBV9; j_gene: TRBJ1-2; d_gene: NA; CDR3nt: TGTGCCAGCAGCGTATCTCAGGGGCCAGGACGTAAGGACTATGGCTACACCTTC; CDR3aa: CASSVSQGPGRKDYGYTF
abundance: NA; v_gene: TRBV5-1; j_gene: TRBJ2-7; d_gene: NA; CDR3nt: TGCGCCAGCAGCTTGGGACGGGGGGCGGGAGAGCAGTACTTC; CDR3aa: CASSLGRGAGEQYF
abundance: NA; v_gene: TRBV15; j_gene: TRBJ1-5; d_gene: NA; CDR3nt: TGTGCCACCAGCCTGGGGGGGCGGGGGCCCCAGCATTTT; CDR3aa: CATSLGGRGPQHF
abundance: NA; v_gene: TRBV9; j_gene: TRBJ2-2; d_gene: NA; CDR3nt: TGTGCCAGCAGCCGCGGGACACACGTTACCGGGGAGCTGTTTTTT; CDR3aa: CASSRGTHVTGELFF
abundance: few; v_gene: TRBV25-1; j_gene: TRBJ1-6; d_gene: NA; CDR3nt: TGTGCCAGCCGGGGATTCGATAATTCACCCCTCCACTTT; CDR3aa: CASRGFDNSPLHF
abundance: few; v_gene: TRBV29-1; j_gene: TRBJ2-2; d_gene: TRBD2; CDR3nt: TGCAGCGTTGTCACTAGCGGGGGCACCGGGGAGCTGTTTTTT; CDR3aa: CSVVTSGGTGELFF
abundance: many; v_gene: TRBV7-2; j_gene: TRBJ2-3; d_gene: NA; CDR3nt: TGTGCCAGCAGCTCCGTCGTGCGTGATACGCAGTATTTT; CDR3aa: CASSSVVRDTQYF
abundance: NA; v_gene: TRBV12-3/TRBV12-4; j_gene: TRBJ2-2; d_gene: NA; CDR3nt: TGTGCCAGCATTGACTCCGGGGAGCTGTTTTTT; CDR3aa: CASIDSGELFF
abundance: NA; v_gene: TRBV2; j_gene: TRBJ1-5; d_gene: NA; CDR3nt: TGTGCCAGCGTATATTATAGCAATCAGCCCCAGCATTTT; CDR3aa: CASVYYSNQPQHF
abundance: NA; v_gene: TRBV29-1; j_gene: TRBJ1-1; d_gene: NA; CDR3nt: TGCAGCGCGACTCCGACGGGGGGGGCCATCATGAACACTGAAGCTTTCTTT; CDR3aa: CSATPTGGAIMNTEAFF
abundance: NA; v_gene: TRBV4-1; j_gene: TRBJ1-1; d_gene: TRBD1; CDR3nt: TGCGCCAGCAGCCGTGTCCCCGGACAGGGAACTGAAGCTTTCTTT; CDR3aa: CASSRVPGQGTEAFF